The 8 T cell receptor beta chains reported below all come from one sample, sequenced in a study of blood T cell repertoires in COVID-19. TCRdb's table, derived via immunoSEQ multiplex PCR, lists solely in-frame clones and lacks some. This repertoire shows almost 400,000 clones, more than 70% found once; its top ten account for about 2%. Sequencing was carried out using peripheral blood. The receptor source for this set is a woman aged 60 to 75 with COVID-19, enrolled during active disease.

V and J are TRBV29-1 and TRBJ2-7; 10 bases map to TRBD1. CDR3 length: 13 amino acids. V gave up 7 bases and J gave up 2 bases; unmatched junction bases: 5. CDR1 is SQVTM and CDR2 is ANQGSEA in the germline V gene. This chain's CDR3 is CSAGGQGAYEQYF. The CDR3 coding sequence is TGCAGCGCCGGAGGACAGGGGGCCTACGAGCAGTACTTC.

The chain uses TRBV10-3 and TRBJ2-3; 8 nucleotides match TRBD2. Germline loops: CDR1 ENHRY, CDR2 SYGVKD. This CDR3 has 15 amino acids. Trimming took 3 bases from V and 7 from J; bases not matched to a gene: 9. The CDR3 sequence: CAISDGGGSIYTQYF. The CDR3 nucleotides read TGTGCCATCAGTGACGGCGGGGGGTCTATCTATACGCAGTATTTT.

The rearrangement joins TRBV21-1 to TRBJ1-1; TRBD1 reflects the table's D call only, with no check against the DNA. TRBV21-1 is marked as a pseudogene. The CDR3 consists of 17 residues. The CDR3 sequence is CASSKARYNRKNTEAFF. Written as DNA, the CDR3 is TGTGCCAGCAGCAAAGCGCGGTATAACAGGAAGAACACTGAAGCTTTCTTT.

The gene calls are TRBV7-3 and TRBJ2-3, with a tentative D call TRBD1 (5 bases). The CDR3 contains 14 residues. The V and J ends lost 5 bases and 5 bases respectively, with 14 bases between them. Germline values: CDR1 SGHTA, CDR2 FQGTGA. The CDR3 DNA sequence: TGTGCCAGCAGCAAGCAGGGTAGGCAAGATACGCAGTATTTT. Translated, it gives CASSKQGRQDTQYF.

This chain connects TRBV5-1 to TRBJ2-1, with D possibly being TRBD2 (5 bases). V lost 9 bases and J 3 bases, leaving 13 bases between the germline ends. Germline V lookup: CDR1 SGHRS, CDR2 YFSETQ. CDR3 length: 13 amino acids. The CDR3 DNA reads TGCGCCACCTCCCTTGGGAGCTACAATGAGCAGTTCTTC. Protein: CATSLGSYNEQFF.

The genes are TRBV30 and TRBJ1-2; D perhaps matches TRBD1 (6 bases). This CDR3 contains 16 residues. Germline V gene data show CDR1 as GTSNPN and CDR2 as SVGIG (reference sequence). V was clipped by 0 bases and J by 2 bases, with 16 bases between them. The CDR3 spells CAWSVQVDRRNYGYTF. The CDR3 region has the DNA TGTGCCTGGAGTGTACAAGTAGACAGGAGAAACTATGGCTACACCTTC.

About this clone itself: Distinct nucleotide sequences in the sample also encode this CDR3. The rearrangement links TRBV5-1 to TRBJ2-7; 10 bases line up with TRBD2. Per germline, CDR1 SGHRS and CDR2 YFSETQ. V lost 0 bases to trimming and J lost 1 base; unmatched junction nucleotides: 1. This CDR3 spans 15 amino acids. CDR3 sequence (DNA): TGCGCCAGCAGCTTGGTAGCGGGGGGATCCTACGAGCAGTACTTC. As protein: CASSLVAGGSYEQYF.

The CDR3 region is CASSRPGLAGGPPDNEQFF. CDR3 nucleotide sequence: TGTGCCAGCTCACGACCGGGACTAGCGGGGGGGCCGCCCGACAATGAGCAGTTCTTC. V gene TRBV18 combines with J gene TRBJ2-1, with TRBD2 matching over 16 bases. The CDR3 is made up of 19 amino acids. The trim removed 4 bases at V and 5 bases at J, leaving 11 bases unmatched. Per the germline V gene, CDR1 is KGHSH and CDR2 is LQKENI.